The 10 T cell receptor beta chains below were found in one sample sequenced in a study of shared clonotypes between healthy human individuals. Selected positively for CCR7 and CD45RO-negative, naive CD8 cells excluded terminally differentiated effector memory CD45RA+ cells. Sequencing was performed with immunoSEQ multiplex PCR; in TCRdb, only in-frame clones are kept and a portion is missing. The sample shows more than 2 million clones, roughly 93% of them seen only once. The sequencing input was naive CD8+ T cells from PBMCs. The receptors come from a man between 18 and 35 years old in good health. Some clones in this sample may be carry-over from other donors' samples.

This clone was seen a handful of times. The V call is TRBV28, the J call TRBJ2-2; D call uncertain. The V end lost 7 bases, the J end lost 0 bases, and 9 bases lay between the germline ends. CDR1 MDHEN and CDR2 SYDVKM come from the germline V gene. There are 14 residues in the CDR3. CDR3 bases: TGTGCCAGCATACGGCACGCGAACACCGGGGAGCTGTTTTTT. Protein product: CASIRHANTGELFF.

Details on this clone: A much larger clone differs from this one at a single base, so this may be a read error. The sample contains more than one DNA sequence encoding this CDR3. This sequence joins TRBV7-9 and TRBJ2-7; D is undetermined. CDR1 is SEHNR and CDR2 is FQNEAQ in the germline V gene (reference sequence). CDR3 length: 11 residues. CDR3 sequence reads: CASSSSSEQYF. The CDR3 DNA reads TGTGCCAGCAGCTCCTCCTCCGAGCAGTACTTC.

This clone was observed a few times. This CDR3 is also generated by other DNA sequences in the sample. The V call is TRBV6-5, the J call TRBJ2-1; D tentatively reads TRBD1 or TRBD2 (6 bases each). The CDR3 extends over 13 amino acids. The V and J ends lost 6 bases and 7 bases respectively, with 13 bases between them. The germline CDR1 and CDR2 sequences are MNHEY and SVGAGI. The CDR3 DNA is TGTGCCAGCAGCCCTACGGGGGCTAATGAGCAGTTCTTC. This sequence encodes CASSPTGANEQFF.

The chain recombines TRBV19 with TRBJ1-1, with 7 nucleotides matching TRBD1. There are 16 residues in the CDR3. J gave up 1 base and V 7 bases, and 12 bases lay outside the gene matches. From germline, CDR1 is LNHDA and CDR2 SQIVND (reference sequence). CDR3 coding DNA: TGTGCCAGTATCACCCCAGGGGGGGGGAGGAACACTGAAGCTTTCTTT. Encoded protein: CASITPGGGRNTEAFF.

The chain joins TRBV7-9 to TRBJ2-5, with D unresolved. CDR1 is SEHNR, CDR2 FQNEAQ, per germline (reference sequence). CDR3 size: 14 residues. Trimming took off 5 bases at V and 2 bases at J, with 12 bases between the two ends. CDR3 bases: TGTGCCAGCAGCAACATCTATATGCAAGAGACCCAGTACTTC. Its protein product is CASSNIYMQETQYF. The full variable domain, rest sourced from reference TRBV7-9 and TRBJ2-5, is DTGVSQNPRHKITKRGQNVTFRCDPISEHNRLYWYRQTLGQGPEFLTYFQNEAQLEKSRLLSDRFSAERPKGSFSTLEIQRTEQGDSAMYLCASSNIYMQETQYFGPGTRLLVL.

The J gene is TRBJ2-7, the V gene TRBV9, with 7 bases identical to TRBD1. Trimming cost V 4 bases and J 5 bases; bases outside gene matches: 15. The CDR3 spans 16 residues. Looked up from germline, CDR1 is SGDLS and CDR2 is YYNGEE. This chain's CDR3 is CASSPRDSNTWNEQYF. CDR3 coding DNA: TGTGCCAGCAGCCCACGGGACAGCAACACTTGGAACGAGCAGTACTTC.

This clone was seen a single time. The chain joins TRBV6-5 to TRBJ2-7; no clear D. Germline V gene sequence: CDR1 MNHEY, CDR2 SVGAGI. Trimming cost V 0 bases and J 0 bases, with 12 bases left between them. The CDR3 spans 16 residues. CDR3 residues: CASSYSAYSSSYEQYF. CDR3 nucleotide sequence: TGTGCCAGCAGTTACTCGGCGTACTCGAGCTCCTACGAGCAGTACTTC.

The chain employs TRBV27 and TRBJ1-2, with D uncertain. Trimming cost V 5 bases and J 8 bases, with 15 bases left between them. Per the germline V gene, CDR1 is MNHEY and CDR2 is SMNVEV (reference sequence). This CDR3 region has 13 residues. CDR3 sequence: CASSPDLWLGYTF. CDR3 in DNA: TGTGCCAGCAGTCCCGATCTATGGCTCGGCTACACCTTC.

The chain couples TRBV29-1 to TRBJ2-5, with 7 nucleotides matching TRBD2. Germline V gives CDR1 SQVTM, CDR2 ANQGSEA. The V gene end was trimmed by 6 bases and the J gene end by 4 bases; junction bases not matched to a gene: 11. This CDR3 has 14 residues. The CDR3 spells CSVEGREWAETQYF. In DNA, the CDR3 is TGCAGCGTCGAGGGGCGGGAGTGGGCAGAGACCCAGTACTTC.

The chain combines TRBV4-1 with TRBJ2-7; maybe TRBD2 (7 bases). The CDR3 runs 19 residues. Per germline, CDR1 MGHRA and CDR2 YSYEKL. The V end was cut by 4 bases, the J end by 2 bases, with 27 bases between. DNA for the CDR3: TGCGCCAGCAGCCCTGAACGTTACAGGGTGGATGGGGGGGCCTACGAGCAGTACTTC. Translated, it gives CASSPERYRVDGGAYEQYF.